Below, 9 T cell receptor beta chains from the same sample are listed, as sequenced in a study of T cells in Graves' hyperthyroidism and ophthalmopathy. TCR beta CDR3 regions were amplified from RNA transcripts. The HTBI set primed first-round TCR CDR3 RT-PCR. MiXCR was run by TCRdb on the multiplex PCR reads, yielding one entry per CDR3 protein. Of hundreds of thousands of distinct CDR3 sequences in the sample, around 15% were seen once. The sequencing sample was made of blood. The origin of the receptors is a woman aged 35 to 49 with Graves' ophthalmopathy.

This clonotype was counted at least ten times. The DNA for the CDR3 is TGTGCCAGCAGCGTAGAGCGGGAGTACACCGGGGAGCTGTTTTTT. Residues: CASSVEREYTGELFF. The chain uses TRBV9 and TRBJ2-2, with 8 bases aligning to TRBD2. CDR1 is SGDLS, CDR2 YYNGEE, per germline. The junction had 1 base not matched to a gene; V was cut back by 0 bases and J by 3 bases. This CDR3 has 15 amino acids.

This clonotype has ten or more counts. The V and J genes are TRBV5-1 and TRBJ1-2; D remains ambiguous. The CDR3 has 14 amino acids. Germline V gives CDR1 SGHRS, CDR2 YFSETQ. Deletions cut 1 base from V and 5 bases from J, with 12 bases between. The CDR3 here is CASSLPDDQYGYTF. The CDR3 DNA reads TGCGCCAGCAGCTTGCCGGACGACCAATATGGCTACACCTTC.

This clonotype appeared many times. The genes are TRBV6-4 and TRBJ2-2; 8 positions agree with TRBD2. CDR3 length: 17 residues. In germline, CDR1 is MRHNA, CDR2 SNTAGT. The junction had 10 bases not matched to a gene; V was cut back by 5 bases and J by 2 bases. In DNA, the CDR3 is TGTGCCAGCAGTAGGAGGACAGCGGGGGTAAACACCGGGGAGCTGTTTTTT. It is translated as CASSRRTAGVNTGELFF.

In this sample, this clonotype turned up a few times. The chain is built from TRBV19 and TRBJ2-2, with TRBD2 as a possible D gene (6 bases). CDR1 and CDR2 from the germline V gene are LNHDA and SQIVND (reference sequence). V lost 9 bases and J 4 bases, leaving 18 bases between the germline ends. CDR3 length: 15 amino acids. CDR3 coding DNA: TGTGCCAGCCACCCACAAGAAGCGGGCACCGGGGAGCTGTTTTTT. The encoded protein is CASHPQEAGTGELFF.

The CDR3 loop reads CASSLVGTSPEQYF. DNA of the CDR3: TGCGCCAGCAGCTTGGTAGGGACTAGCCCCGAGCAGTACTTC. The V gene is TRBV5-1, the J gene TRBJ2-7; 9 nucleotides line up with TRBD2. Germline trimming cut 0 bases from V and 6 bases from J; bases unmatched to any gene: 4. Germline-derived CDR1 and CDR2 are SGHRS and YFSETQ. This CDR3 contains 14 residues.

This chain joins TRBV7-2 and TRBJ2-7; D uncertain. V dropped 6 bases and J dropped 5 bases, with 11 bases sitting between them. Germline CDR1 reads SGHTA; CDR2 reads FQGNSA. The CDR3 runs to 12 residues. CDR3 DNA sequence: TGTGCCAGCAGTCATGGAACAAACGAGCAGTACTTC. Its protein is CASSHGTNEQYF.

There are many counts of this clonotype. J is TRBJ2-5 and V is TRBV20-1; possible D gene TRBD1, 6 bases. The germline gives CDR1 DFQATT, CDR2 SNEGSKA (reference sequence). This CDR3 has 16 amino acids. V was cut by 0 bases and J by 0 bases, with 14 bases left in between. The CDR3 is CSARDGGHKYQETQYF. CDR3 coding DNA: TGCAGTGCTAGAGATGGGGGACATAAGTACCAAGAGACCCAGTACTTC.

The genes are TRBV2 and TRBJ2-7; TRBD2 might be the D (6 bases). Germline V lookup: CDR1 SNHLY, CDR2 FYNNEI. V gave up 1 base and J gave up 4 bases, with 14 bases separating them. This CDR3 is built from 15 residues. The CDR3 loop is CASSEGASAIYEQYF. In nucleotides, the CDR3 is TGTGCCAGCAGTGAAGGGGCTAGCGCTATATACGAGCAGTACTTC.

This clonotype was seen ten or more times. The V gene is TRBV30, the J gene TRBJ1-5, with D possibly being TRBD1 (5 bases). The CDR3 totals 14 residues. V gave up 0 bases and J gave up 2 bases, with 8 bases separating them. Germline V lookup: CDR1 GTSNPN, CDR2 SVGIG (reference sequence). The CDR3 is CAWSVGGGNQPQHF. The CDR3, as DNA: TGTGCCTGGAGTGTCGGGGGTGGCAATCAGCCCCAGCATTTT.